The 23 T cell receptor beta chains below were found in one sample sequenced in a study of T cell repertoires in cytomegalovirus infection. Each CDR3 protein is one row after TCRdb ran MiXCR on the reads. This sample has approximately 400,000 distinct CDR3 sequences; approximately 31% occur once, and the top ten carry around 15%. Sample: PBMCs. The receptors here all came from a human donor in good health (CMV status not recorded). Some clones in this sample may be carry-over from other donors' samples.

The rearrangement uses TRBV6-2 or TRBV6-3 and TRBJ2-6, with a tentative D call TRBD2 (7 bases). Germline V lookup: CDR1 MNHEY, CDR2 SVGEGT. The CDR3 length is 15 residues. Deletions cut 8 bases from V and 0 bases from J, with 11 bases between. The CDR3 bases are TGTGCCAGCCGGGGGGCGACCTCTGGGGCCAACGTCCTGACTTTC. Its translation: CASRGATSGANVLTF.

This sequence joins TRBV5-1 and TRBJ2-1; no reliable D call. The CDR3 covers 16 residues. The V end was cut by 2 bases, the J end by 0 bases, with 12 bases between. Germline V gene sequence: CDR1 SGHRS, CDR2 YFSETQ. As DNA, the CDR3 is TGCGCCAGCAGCTTTATTGCCGGAAGCTCCTACAATGAGCAGTTCTTC. Protein: CASSFIAGSSYNEQFF.

This clonotype appeared many times. The chain employs TRBV10-3 and TRBJ1-1, with D tentatively TRBD1 (5 bases). V gave up 3 bases and J gave up 2 bases, with 10 bases separating them. Looked up from germline, CDR1 is ENHRY and CDR2 is SYGVKD. The CDR3 has 14 amino acids. CDR3 DNA: TGTGCCATCAGTGATAGGCAGGGAAACACTGAAGCTTTCTTT. This gives the protein CAISDRQGNTEAFF.

Regarding this clonotype: A read error may be the cause here, since a much bigger clone is one base away. This chain connects TRBV7-6 to TRBJ2-5, with 8 bases that match TRBD1. CDR1 is SGHVS and CDR2 is FNYEAQ in the germline V gene. CDR3 length equals 17 residues. The CDR3: CASSLRPARGLQETQHF. The CDR3 bases are TGTGCCAGCAGCTTACGGCCGGCCAGGGGGCTCCAAGAGACCCAGCACTTC.

The rearrangement uses TRBV27 and TRBJ2-6; 7 bases line up with TRBD1. Trimming cost V 4 bases and J 0 bases; bases outside gene matches: 6. Per germline, CDR1 MNHEY and CDR2 SMNVEV (reference sequence). CDR3 size: 17 residues. The DNA for the CDR3 is TGTGCCAGCAGTTCCCCGACAGGGATCTCTGGGGCCAACGTCCTGACTTTC. Its translation: CASSSPTGISGANVLTF.

This chain's CDR3 is CATKDPGTYNEQFF. CDR3 sequence (DNA): TGTGCCACCAAGGACCCAGGCACCTACAATGAGCAGTTCTTC. This chain uses TRBV15 with TRBJ2-1, with D hard to call. CDR1 is LNHNV and CDR2 is YYDKDF in the germline V gene (reference sequence). The CDR3 covers 14 residues. V shed 7 bases and J shed 2 bases, with 12 bases lying between them.

On this clonotype: One end of the junction varies from germline; a read error may be responsible. The chain recombines TRBV7-8 with TRBJ1-3, with D hard to call. The germline V gene has CDR1 SGHVS and CDR2 FQNEAQ. This CDR3 comprises 15 residues. The DNA for the CDR3 is TGTACCAGCAGCTTAGAAGGCAGCTCTGGAAACACCATATATTTT. Translation: CTSSLEGSSGNTIYF.

There are a few counts of this clonotype. The chain joins TRBV7-2 to TRBJ2-3, with a possible D match to TRBD1 (5 bases). This CDR3 is built from 15 residues. The germline CDR1 and CDR2 sequences are SGHTA and FQGNSA. Trimming pared 6 bases from V and 2 bases from J, leaving 15 bases between. CDR3 region: CASRDAGWFTDTQYF. Written as DNA, the CDR3 is TGTGCCAGCAGAGACGCAGGGTGGTTCACAGATACGCAGTATTTT.

Many counts were recorded for this clonotype. V gene TRBV7-8 combines with J gene TRBJ1-4, with a possible D match to TRBD1 (5 bases). The CDR3 spans 15 residues. The V end lost 4 bases, the J end lost 6 bases, and 15 bases lay between the germline ends. The germline V gene encodes CDR1 SGHVS and CDR2 FQNEAQ. In nucleotides, the CDR3 is TGTGCCAGCAGCTCGGGGGATTGGACGGATGAAAAACTGTTTTTT. It translates to CASSSGDWTDEKLFF.

This clonotype was seen a handful of times. This chain connects TRBV28 to TRBJ1-2, with 7 bases matching TRBD1. This CDR3 is 15 amino acids long. Germline CDR1 reads MDHEN; CDR2 reads SYDVKM. V gave up 3 bases and J gave up 4 bases; unmatched junction bases: 8. CDR3 protein: CASSLVRGPGYGYTF. The CDR3 bases are TGTGCCAGCAGTTTGGTTAGGGGGCCTGGCTATGGCTACACCTTC.

This clonotype showed up just a few times. The chain is built from TRBV12-3 or TRBV12-4 and TRBJ1-4, with TRBD1 matching 12 bases. The CDR3 sequence is 17 residues long. The V segment lost 6 bases and the J segment 8 bases; nucleotides outside the gene matches: 13. The DNA for the CDR3 is TGTGCCAGCAGGCCCGGGACAGGGGGCTTAAGAGGGGAAAAACTGTTTTTT. It is translated as CASRPGTGGLRGEKLFF.

This clonotype was counted ten times or more. This chain connects TRBV7-2 to TRBJ1-5; 9 nucleotides agree with TRBD1. This CDR3 contains 14 residues. V shed 2 bases, J shed 7 bases, and the junction held 3 bases outside the gene matches. Germline V gene lookup returns CDR1 SGHTA and CDR2 FQGNSA. CDR3 region: CASSLITGGQPQHF. Written as DNA, the CDR3 is TGTGCCAGCAGCTTAATAACAGGGGGCCAGCCCCAGCATTTT.

The chain uses TRBV7-9 and TRBJ2-7; the match to TRBD2 covers 9 bases. The CDR3 runs 18 residues. V was clipped by 5 bases and J by 1 base; unmatched bases: 15. Germline CDR1 reads SEHNR; CDR2 reads FQNEAQ (reference sequence). The CDR3 protein is CASSDPVEASGDSYEQYF. CDR3 in DNA: TGTGCCAGCAGCGATCCCGTAGAGGCTAGCGGGGATTCCTACGAGCAGTACTTC.

This clonotype came up a few times. The chain combines TRBV14 with TRBJ2-1; D is ambiguous. The CDR3 is 13 amino acids. Trimming took off 4 bases at V and 8 bases at J, with 12 bases between the two ends. Looked up from germline, CDR1 is SGHDN and CDR2 is FVKESK. CDR3 loop: CASSPSSSHEQFF. The CDR3 DNA sequence: TGTGCCAGCAGCCCCAGCAGTAGCCATGAGCAGTTCTTC.

In the case of this clonotype: Germline is not matched at one junction end, which may reflect a read error. The chain couples TRBV5-6 to TRBJ1-1; no definite D call. The CDR3 totals 15 residues. The germline V gene has CDR1 SGHDT and CDR2 YYEEEE. The CDR3: CASSSSGRVRTAAFF. As DNA, the CDR3 is TGTGCCAGCAGCTCAAGTGGGAGGGTAAGAACTGCAGCTTTCTTT.

With regard to this clonotype: Compared with germline, one end of the junction differs, possibly owing to a read error. The chain is built from TRBV5-1 and TRBJ2-7, with 9 bases lining up with TRBD1. Germline lookup yields CDR1 SGHRS and CDR2 YFSETQ. The CDR3 runs to 18 residues. The CDR3 loop is CASAARANSGTGTYEPYF. CDR3 coding DNA: TGCGCCAGCGCGGCACGGGCAAACTCCGGGACAGGGACCTACGAGCCGTACTTC.

This clonotype showed up many times. This rearrangement joins TRBV11-2 to TRBJ1-6, with D uncertain. The CDR3 runs to 16 residues. V lost 2 bases, J lost 1 base, and 9 bases lay in between. CDR1 SGHAT and CDR2 FQNNGV come from the germline V gene. CDR3: CASSLHKGSYNSPLHF. CDR3 coding DNA: TGTGCCAGCAGCTTACACAAAGGATCCTATAATTCACCCCTCCACTTT.

The CDR3 spells CASSRRGTSGANEQFF. CDR3 DNA sequence: TGTGCCAGCTCCCGCCGCGGGACTAGCGGGGCTAATGAGCAGTTCTTC. V usage is TRBV18 and J usage is TRBJ2-1, with 13 nucleotides matching TRBD2. Germline CDR1 reads KGHSH; CDR2 reads LQKENI. Losses at the gene ends were 6 bases for V and 7 bases for J; bases not matched to a gene: 9. This CDR3 contains 16 residues.

The chain joins TRBV7-8 to TRBJ2-7; D possibly corresponds to TRBD1 (6 bases). The CDR3 is made up of 15 amino acids. The V and J ends lost 4 bases and 3 bases respectively, with 16 bases between them. The germline gives CDR1 SGHVS, CDR2 FQNEAQ. CDR3 amino acids: CASSSPGHGFYEQYF. The CDR3 coding sequence is TGTGCCAGCAGCTCTCCGGGACACGGATTCTACGAGCAGTACTTC.

Concerning this clonotype: A much larger clone differs from this one at a single base, so this may be a read error. This chain links TRBV7-2 with TRBJ1-3; D remains ambiguous. Per germline, CDR1 SGHTA and CDR2 FQGNSA. V shed 2 bases and J shed 0 bases, with 17 bases lying between them. The CDR3 spans 18 residues. CDR3 coding DNA: TGTGCCAGCAGCTTATTACCCCCTAGTACTTCCTCTGGAAACACCATATATTTT. Protein sequence: CASSLLPPSTSSGNTIYF.

The chain employs TRBV20-1 and TRBJ2-6, with D perhaps given as TRBD1 or TRBD2 (5 bases each). Germline CDR1 DFQATT, CDR2 SNEGSKA (reference sequence). The CDR3 loop spans 15 amino acids. V dropped 3 bases and J dropped 2 bases, with 11 bases sitting between them. The CDR3 DNA is TGCAGTGCTAGGACTCGGGGCGCTGGGGCCAACGTCCTGACTTTC. It specifies CSARTRGAGANVLTF.

The J gene is TRBJ1-1, the V gene TRBV7-3; no clear D gene. The V end was cut by 2 bases, the J end by 5 bases, with 9 bases between. This CDR3 has 13 residues. The germline gives CDR1 SGHTA, CDR2 FQGTGA. CDR3 nucleotides: TGTGCCAGCAGCTTACGTGAGGCGACTGAAGCTTTCTTT. Residues: CASSLREATEAFF.

This chain joins TRBV14 and TRBJ2-1; weak D call: TRBD2 (5 bases). Looked up from germline, CDR1 is SGHDN and CDR2 is FVKESK. The V and J ends lost 0 bases and 8 bases respectively, with 11 bases between them. CDR3 length equals 14 residues. The CDR3 nucleotides are TGTGCCAGCAGCCAAGAGGACTTCTTTGATGAGCAGTTCTTC. Translated, it gives CASSQEDFFDEQFF.